This T cell receptor beta chain originates from a study of CD8 T cells in Susac syndrome. It was with random hexamers that roughly 0.45 to 1 ug RNA was reverse transcribed. Each CDR3 protein is one row after TCRdb ran MiXCR on the immunoSEQ multiplex PCR reads. The sample lists some 190,000 distinct CDR3 sequences, about 95% occurring once. TEMRA cells were FACS-enriched, while CD8+ and CD4+ T cells were negatively isolated. The CDR3 spans 12 residues. In germline, CDR1 is SGHAT, CDR2 FQNNGV. V lost 5 bases and J lost 9, with 8 bases in between. The sample was CD4+ T cells from PBMCs. The V gene is TRBV11-2, the J gene TRBJ1-6; D not certain. The clonotype originates from a human donor with Susac syndrome. The CDR3 bases are TGTGCCAGCAGCCCGTCTAGTTCACCCCTCCACTTT. This sequence encodes CASSPSSSPLHF.